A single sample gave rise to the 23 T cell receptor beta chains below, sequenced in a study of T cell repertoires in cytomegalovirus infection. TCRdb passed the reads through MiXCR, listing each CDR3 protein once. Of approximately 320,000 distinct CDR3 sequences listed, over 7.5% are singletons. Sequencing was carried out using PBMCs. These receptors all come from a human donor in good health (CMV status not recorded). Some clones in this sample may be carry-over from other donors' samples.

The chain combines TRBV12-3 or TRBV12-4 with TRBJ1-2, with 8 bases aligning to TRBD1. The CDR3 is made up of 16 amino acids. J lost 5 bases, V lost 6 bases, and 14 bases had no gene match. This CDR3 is CASSEQGRGPGYGYTF. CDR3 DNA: TGTGCCAGCAGCGAGCAAGGCAGGGGGCCCGGGTATGGCTACACCTTC.

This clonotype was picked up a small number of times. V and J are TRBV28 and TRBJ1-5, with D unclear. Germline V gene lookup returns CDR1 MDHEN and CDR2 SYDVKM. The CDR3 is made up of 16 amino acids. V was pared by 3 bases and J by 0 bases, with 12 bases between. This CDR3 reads CASSFPAQSSNQPQHF. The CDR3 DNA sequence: TGTGCCAGCAGTTTTCCCGCACAGTCTAGCAATCAGCCCCAGCATTTT. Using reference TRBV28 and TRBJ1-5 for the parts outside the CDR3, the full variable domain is DVKVTQSSRYLVKRTGEKVFLECVQDMDHENMFWYRQDPGLGLRLIYFSYDVKMKEKGDIPEGYSVSREKKERFSLILESASTNQTSMYLCASSFPAQSSNQPQHFGDGTRLSIL.

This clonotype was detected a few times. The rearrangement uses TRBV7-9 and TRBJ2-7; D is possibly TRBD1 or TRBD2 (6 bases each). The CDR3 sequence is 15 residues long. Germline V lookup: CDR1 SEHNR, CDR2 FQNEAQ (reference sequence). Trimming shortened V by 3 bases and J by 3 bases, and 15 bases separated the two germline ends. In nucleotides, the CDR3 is TGTGCCAGCAGCTTCCCAAAGGGGGGTGGCTACGAGCAGTACTTC. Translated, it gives CASSFPKGGGYEQYF. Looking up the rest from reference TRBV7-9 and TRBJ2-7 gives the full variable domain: DTGVSQNPRHKITKRGQNVTFRCDPISEHNRLYWYRQTLGQGPEFLTYFQNEAQLEKSRLLSDRFSAERPKGSFSTLEIQRTEQGDSAMYLCASSFPKGGGYEQYFGPGTRLTVT.

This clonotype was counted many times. The CDR3 sequence: CASSLGREPRVQYF. CDR3 coding DNA: TGTGCCAGCAGCTTAGGTCGGGAGCCGAGGGTGCAGTACTTC. The J gene is TRBJ2-7, the V gene TRBV7-8, with a tentative D call TRBD2 (6 bases). V lost 1 base, J lost 9 bases, and 16 bases lay in between. Germline CDR1 SGHVS, CDR2 FQNEAQ. CDR3 size: 14 residues.

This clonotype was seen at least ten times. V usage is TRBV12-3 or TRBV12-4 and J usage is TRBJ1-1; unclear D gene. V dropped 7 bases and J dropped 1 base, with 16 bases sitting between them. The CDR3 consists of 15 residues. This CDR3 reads CASTFREGRNTEAFF. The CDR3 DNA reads TGTGCCAGCACCTTTAGAGAGGGCAGGAACACTGAAGCTTTCTTT.

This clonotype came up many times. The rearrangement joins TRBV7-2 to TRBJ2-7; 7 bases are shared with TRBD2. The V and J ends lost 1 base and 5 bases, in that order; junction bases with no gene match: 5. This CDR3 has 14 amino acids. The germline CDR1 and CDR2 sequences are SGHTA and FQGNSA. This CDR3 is CASSLGAGLDEQYF. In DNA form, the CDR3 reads TGTGCCAGCAGCTTAGGAGCGGGATTAGACGAGCAGTACTTC.

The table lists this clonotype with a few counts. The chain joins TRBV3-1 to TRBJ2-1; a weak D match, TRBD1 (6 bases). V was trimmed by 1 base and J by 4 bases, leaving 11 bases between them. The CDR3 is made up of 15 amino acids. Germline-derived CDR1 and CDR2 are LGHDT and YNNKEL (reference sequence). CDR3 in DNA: TGTGCCAGCAGCCAAGGCAGGGGCCCGTACAATGAGCAGTTCTTC. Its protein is CASSQGRGPYNEQFF.

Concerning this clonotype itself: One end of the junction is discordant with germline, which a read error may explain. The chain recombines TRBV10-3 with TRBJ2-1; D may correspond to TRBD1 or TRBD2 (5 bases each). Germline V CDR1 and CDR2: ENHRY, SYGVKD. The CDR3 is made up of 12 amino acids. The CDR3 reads CASRGLSNELFF. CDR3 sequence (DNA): TGTGCCAGCCGGGGCCTCAGCAATGAGCTGTTCTTC.

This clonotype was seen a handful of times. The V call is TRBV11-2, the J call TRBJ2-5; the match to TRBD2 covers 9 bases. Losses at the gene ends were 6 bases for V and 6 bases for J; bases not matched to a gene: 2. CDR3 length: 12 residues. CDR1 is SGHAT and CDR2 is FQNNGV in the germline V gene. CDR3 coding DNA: TGTGCCAGCAGAGCGGGAGGAAAGACCCAGTACTTC. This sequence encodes CASRAGGKTQYF.

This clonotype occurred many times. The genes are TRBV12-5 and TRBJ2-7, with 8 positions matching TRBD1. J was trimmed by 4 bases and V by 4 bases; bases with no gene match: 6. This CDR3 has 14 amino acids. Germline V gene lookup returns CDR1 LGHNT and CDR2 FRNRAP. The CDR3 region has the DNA TGTGCTAGTGGTTCCCGGACAGGGCCTTACGAGCAGTACTTC. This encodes CASGSRTGPYEQYF. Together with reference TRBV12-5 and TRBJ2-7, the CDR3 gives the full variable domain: DARVTQTPRHKVTEMGQEVTMRCQPILGHNTVFWYRQTMMQGLELLAYFRNRAPLDDSGMPKDRFSAEMPDATLATLKIQPSEPRDSAVYFCASGSRTGPYEQYFGPGTRLTVT.

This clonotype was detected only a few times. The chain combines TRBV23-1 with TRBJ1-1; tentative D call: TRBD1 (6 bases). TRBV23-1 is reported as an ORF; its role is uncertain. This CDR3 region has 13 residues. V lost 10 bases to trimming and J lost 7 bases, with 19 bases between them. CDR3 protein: CAKRGQNYNEAFF. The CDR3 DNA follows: TGCGCCAAACGGGGGCAGAATTATAATGAAGCTTTCTTT.

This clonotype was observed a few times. CDR3 sequence reads: CASSRREVNTEAFF. The CDR3 region has the DNA TGTGCCAGCAGCCGCAGGGAGGTGAACACTGAAGCTTTCTTT. This chain connects TRBV5-5 to TRBJ1-1; TRBD1 might be the D (5 bases). Per germline, CDR1 SGHKS and CDR2 YYEKEE (reference sequence). The CDR3 contains 14 residues. Trimming took off 4 bases at V and 0 bases at J, with 10 bases between the two ends.

CDR3 residues: CSAREAYSYNSPLHF. The DNA for the CDR3 is TGCAGTGCTAGGGAGGCGTACTCCTATAATTCACCCCTCCACTTT. The chain has TRBV20-1 and TRBJ1-6; D is unresolved. From germline, CDR1 is DFQATT and CDR2 SNEGSKA (reference sequence). The V and J ends lost 3 bases and 0 bases respectively, with 9 bases between them. The CDR3 extends over 15 amino acids.

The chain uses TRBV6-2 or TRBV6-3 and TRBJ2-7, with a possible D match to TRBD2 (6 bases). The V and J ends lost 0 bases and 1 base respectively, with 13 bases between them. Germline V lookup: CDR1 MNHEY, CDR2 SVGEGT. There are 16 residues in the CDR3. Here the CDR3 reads CASSYSSSSASYEQYF. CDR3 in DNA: TGTGCCAGCAGTTACTCGTCGTCTAGCGCATCCTACGAGCAGTACTTC.

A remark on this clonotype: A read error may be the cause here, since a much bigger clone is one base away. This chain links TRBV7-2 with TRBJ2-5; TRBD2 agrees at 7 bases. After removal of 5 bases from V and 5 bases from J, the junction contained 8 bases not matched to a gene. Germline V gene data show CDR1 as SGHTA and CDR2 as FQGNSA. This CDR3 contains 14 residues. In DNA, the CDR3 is TGTGCCAGCAGCGCTGGGGGAGGGGTCGAGACCCAGTACTTC. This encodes CASSAGGGVETQYF.

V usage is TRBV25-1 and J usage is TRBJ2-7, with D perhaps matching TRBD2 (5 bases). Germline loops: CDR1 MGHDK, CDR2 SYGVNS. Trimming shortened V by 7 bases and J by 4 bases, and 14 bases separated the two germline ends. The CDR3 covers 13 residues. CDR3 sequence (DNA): TGTGCCAGCATGATAGCAGGCGGGTACGAGCAGTACTTC. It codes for CASMIAGGYEQYF.

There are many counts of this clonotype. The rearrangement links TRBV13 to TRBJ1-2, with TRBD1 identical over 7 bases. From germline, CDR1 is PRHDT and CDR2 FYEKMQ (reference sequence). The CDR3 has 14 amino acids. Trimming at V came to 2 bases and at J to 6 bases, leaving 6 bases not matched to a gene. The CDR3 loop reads CASSLRQGENGYTF. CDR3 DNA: TGTGCCAGCAGCTTACGTCAGGGGGAGAATGGCTACACCTTC.

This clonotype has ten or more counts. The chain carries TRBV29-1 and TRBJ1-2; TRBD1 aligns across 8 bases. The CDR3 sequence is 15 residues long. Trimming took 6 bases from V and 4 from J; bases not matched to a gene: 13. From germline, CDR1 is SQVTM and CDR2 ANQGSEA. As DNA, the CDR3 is TGCAGCGTCGTACGTGGGGACAGGTTTAGCTATGGCTACACCTTC. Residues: CSVVRGDRFSYGYTF. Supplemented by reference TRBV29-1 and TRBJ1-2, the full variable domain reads SAVISQKPSRDICQRGTSLTIQCQVDSQVTMMFWYRQQPGQSLTLIATANQGSEATYESGFVIDKFPISRPNLTFSTLTVSNMSPEDSSIYLCSVVRGDRFSYGYTFGSGTRLTVV.

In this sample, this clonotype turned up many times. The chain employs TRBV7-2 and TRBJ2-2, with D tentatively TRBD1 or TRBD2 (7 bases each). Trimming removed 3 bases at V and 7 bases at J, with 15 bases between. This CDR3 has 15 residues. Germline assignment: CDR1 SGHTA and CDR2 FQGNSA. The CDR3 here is CASSFRQGGGGELFF. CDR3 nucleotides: TGTGCCAGCAGCTTCCGACAGGGCGGGGGCGGGGAGCTGTTTTTT.

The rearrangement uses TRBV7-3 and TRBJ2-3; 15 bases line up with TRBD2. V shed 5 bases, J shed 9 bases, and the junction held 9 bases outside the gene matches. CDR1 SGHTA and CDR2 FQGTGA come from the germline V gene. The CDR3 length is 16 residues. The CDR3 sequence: CASSPNTGTSGRTQYF. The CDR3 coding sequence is TGTGCCAGCAGCCCAAATACCGGGACTAGCGGGAGGACGCAGTATTTT.

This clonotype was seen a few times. The CDR3 reads CASSVSINTGELFF. CDR3 in DNA: TGTGCCAGCAGCGTCTCAATCAACACCGGGGAGCTGTTTTTT. The chain couples TRBV5-4 to TRBJ2-2; D unclear. Looked up from germline, CDR1 is SGHNT and CDR2 is YYREEE (reference sequence). V was trimmed by 4 bases and J by 2 bases, leaving 9 bases between them. The CDR3 runs to 14 residues.

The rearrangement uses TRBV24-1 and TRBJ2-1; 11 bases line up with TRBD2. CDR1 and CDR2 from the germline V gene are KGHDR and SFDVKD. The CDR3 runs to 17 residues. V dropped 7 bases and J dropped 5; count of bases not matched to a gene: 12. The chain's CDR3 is CATSQIPGLAEHNEQFF. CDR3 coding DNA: TGTGCCACCAGCCAAATACCGGGACTAGCGGAGCACAATGAGCAGTTCTTC.

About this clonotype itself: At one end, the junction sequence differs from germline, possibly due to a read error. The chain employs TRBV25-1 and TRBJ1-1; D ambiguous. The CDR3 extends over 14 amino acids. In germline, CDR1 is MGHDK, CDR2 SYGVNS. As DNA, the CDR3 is TGTGCCAGCAGTGACACTGGGATGAACCCTGAAGCTTTCTTT. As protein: CASSDTGMNPEAFF.